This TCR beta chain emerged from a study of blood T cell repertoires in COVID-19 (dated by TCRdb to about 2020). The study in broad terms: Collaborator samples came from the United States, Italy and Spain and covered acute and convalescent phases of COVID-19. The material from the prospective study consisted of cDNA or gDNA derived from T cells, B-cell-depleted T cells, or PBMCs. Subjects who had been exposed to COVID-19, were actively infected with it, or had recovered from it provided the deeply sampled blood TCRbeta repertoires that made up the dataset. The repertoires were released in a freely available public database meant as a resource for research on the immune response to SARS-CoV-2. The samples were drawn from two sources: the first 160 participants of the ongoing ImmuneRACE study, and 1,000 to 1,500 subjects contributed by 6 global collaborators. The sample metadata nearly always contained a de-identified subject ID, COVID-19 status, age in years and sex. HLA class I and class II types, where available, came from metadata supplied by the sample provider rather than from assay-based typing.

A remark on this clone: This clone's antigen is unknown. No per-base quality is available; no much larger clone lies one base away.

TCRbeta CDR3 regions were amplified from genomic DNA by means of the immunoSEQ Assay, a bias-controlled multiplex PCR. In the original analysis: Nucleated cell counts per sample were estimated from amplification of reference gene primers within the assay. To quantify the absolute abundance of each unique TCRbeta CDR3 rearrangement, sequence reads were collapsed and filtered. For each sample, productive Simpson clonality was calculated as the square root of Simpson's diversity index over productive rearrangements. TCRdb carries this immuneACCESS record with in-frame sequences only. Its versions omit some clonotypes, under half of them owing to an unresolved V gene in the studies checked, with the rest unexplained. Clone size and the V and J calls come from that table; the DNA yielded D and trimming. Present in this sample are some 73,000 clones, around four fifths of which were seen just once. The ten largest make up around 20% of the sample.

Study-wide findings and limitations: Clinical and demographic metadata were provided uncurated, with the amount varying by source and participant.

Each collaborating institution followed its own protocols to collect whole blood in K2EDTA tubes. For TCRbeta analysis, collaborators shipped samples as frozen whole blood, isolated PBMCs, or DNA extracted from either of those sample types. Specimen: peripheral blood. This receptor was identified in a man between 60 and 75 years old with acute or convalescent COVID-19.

DNA sequence: TGTGCCAGCAGCATATCTAGCGGGGGTAACTACGAGCAGTACTTC. Its protein product is CASSISSGGNYEQYF. The chain links TRBV11-2 with TRBJ2-7; 10 central bases correspond to TRBD2. The CDR3 runs 15 residues from the cysteine to the phenylalanine. The entry retains the CDR3 DNA only, 45 bases that are in frame from base 1. V trim: 5 bases; J trim: 3 bases; unmatched bases: 7. The germline V gene encodes CDR1 SGHAT and CDR2 FQNNGV.